The rows below give T cell receptor beta chains drawn from one sample of a study of CD8+ T cells in alopecia areata. Using immunoSEQ multiplex PCR, the repertoire was profiled, and TCRdb retains in-frame clones only, with some absent. The sample shows 95,000 to 100,000 clones, just under 60% of them seen only once. Sequencing used CD8+ T cells sorted from blood, obtained at week 56, from a patient treated with tofacitinib. The receptors shown here come from a human donor with alopecia areata. CDR3s leave out the opening cysteine and the closing phenylalanine or tryptophan. Fields, in order: J gene, V gene, CDR3 protein.

>TRBJ1-1|TRBV25-1
ASSVGVNTEAF
>TRBJ1-5|TRBV27
ASSLTGDQPQH
>TRBJ1-3|TRBV2
ASDPESGNTIY
>TRBJ1-1|TRBV19
AGTLGREAF
>TRBJ2-7|TRBV29-1
SVRQGPTYEQY
>TRBJ2-2|TRBV6-5
ASTGGSGELF
>TRBJ2-3|TRBV21-1
ASSQTGSDTQY
>TRBJ2-7|TRBV5-1
ASSLPWDRGDYEQY
>TRBJ1-4|TRBV25-1
ASSESGNEKLF
>TRBJ2-7|TRBV9
ASSARSPGTGSYEQY
>TRBJ2-7|TRBV9
ASSAGYEQY
>TRBJ1-2|TRBV7-9
ASRLTETYGYT
>TRBJ1-1|TRBV14
ASSQEKWATLTVNTEAF
>TRBJ1-1|TRBV7-3
ASSPFPTGRTEAF
>TRBJ1-4|TRBV25-1
ASSEVATNEKLF
>TRBJ2-3|TRBV9
ASSPPPRSTDTQY
>TRBJ2-1|TRBV30
AWVSRDFYNEQF
>TRBJ1-1|TRBV29-1
SVPPGTGYNEAF
>TRBJ1-1|TRBV2
ASSDLGSTEAF
>TRBJ1-1|TRBV25-1
ASGTEGVLNTEAF
>TRBJ1-6|TRBV7-8
ASSPSRFGGGRPPLH
>TRBJ2-2|TRBV11-3
ASSLRDDTGELF
>TRBJ2-7|TRBV30
AWSVGTGVGDEQY
>TRBJ2-2|TRBV7-9
ASSSLGVAGELF
>TRBJ2-5|TRBV9
ASSTSGGAGETQY
>TRBJ1-2|TRBV5-6
ASSLGQGGYGYT
>TRBJ1-1|TRBV9
ASSVGGTEAF
>TRBJ2-7|TRBV5-1
ASALRSGDYEQY
>TRBJ1-1|TRBV13
ASSLVALEAF
>TRBJ2-7|TRBV13
ASSLGRGNDEQY
>TRBJ2-3|TRBV2
ASRDGTSGGRTDTQY
>TRBJ1-1|TRBV29-1
SVERDRFDTEAF
>TRBJ1-1|TRBV27
ASSPGTGNPEAF
>TRBJ2-7|TRBV2
ASVPGQGNEQY
>TRBJ2-7|TRBV7-2
ASRGQGVYEQY
>TRBJ2-3|TRBV13
ASSSGLAGALIRTDTQY
>TRBJ2-1|TRBV9
ASSALGRPDRPGSYNEQF
>TRBJ2-7|TRBV10-3
AINSGGDYEQY
>TRBJ2-3|TRBV30
AWSDSTDTQY
>TRBJ2-7|TRBV7-6
ASSLAAGNNEQY
>TRBJ2-7|TRBV5-1
ASSLGQGGYTYEQY
>TRBJ1-2|TRBV7-9
ASSWGNNYGYT
>TRBJ2-1|TRBV4-1
ASSQGASGASYNEQF
>TRBJ1-1|TRBV2
ASTLRGNTEAF
>TRBJ2-7|TRBV28
ASSQGTYEQY
>TRBJ2-3|TRBV13
ASSLGSTDTQY
>TRBJ1-2|TRBV27
ASSSPRDGYT
>TRBJ2-1|TRBV14
ASSLAVEQF
>TRBJ2-7|TRBV5-1
ASRDQGAYEQY
>TRBJ1-1|TRBV30
AWSGGSTEAF
>TRBJ1-1|TRBV30
AWTVGGNTEAF
>TRBJ2-5|TRBV29-1
SAKDREQETQY
>TRBJ2-6|TRBV9
ASGQAGYVLT
>TRBJ1-1|TRBV5-6
ASSLLDLNTEAF
>TRBJ2-2|TRBV9
ASSPSGGEVTGELF
>TRBJ2-6|TRBV4-2
ASSQGGTGANVLT
>TRBJ2-1|TRBV30
AWSVGAGDNEQF
>TRBJ1-2|TRBV5-1
ASSLVYTGHGYT
>TRBJ2-1|TRBV2
ASTGSSYNEQF